This TCR beta chain was captured in a study of T cell responses to AZD1222 COVID-19 vaccine. Study outcomes and limitations: Of the AZD1222 recipients, only 6 or 7 were seropositive at baseline. The donor group comprised mostly white British people and more females; the analysis possibly underestimated clonal diversity. Spike-specific TCR breadth and depth were elevated following two AZD1222 doses.

Germline loops: CDR1 MNHEY, CDR2 SVGEGT. Between the trimmed V and J ends, which lost 5 bases and 3 bases, there was a span of 17 bases. This CDR3 region has 15 residues. Repertoires were generated with immunoSEQ multiplex PCR, while TCRdb's copy carries only in-frame clones and drops some. The sample consists of 130,000 to 150,000 clones, roughly nine tenths of them appearing once. To note about this clone: Its matching antigen is unknown.

The sequence was collected from an adult who received the AZD1222 COVID-19 vaccine. The sample here was peripheral blood, taken 28 days after the second AZD1222 dose. V usage is TRBV6-2 or TRBV6-3 and J usage is TRBJ2-7; weak D call: TRBD1 (5 bases). The CDR3 DNA reads as TGTGCCAGCAGTGGCCGATGGGGCCGACTCTACGAGCAGTACTTC. Translating it yields CASSGRWGRLYEQYF.